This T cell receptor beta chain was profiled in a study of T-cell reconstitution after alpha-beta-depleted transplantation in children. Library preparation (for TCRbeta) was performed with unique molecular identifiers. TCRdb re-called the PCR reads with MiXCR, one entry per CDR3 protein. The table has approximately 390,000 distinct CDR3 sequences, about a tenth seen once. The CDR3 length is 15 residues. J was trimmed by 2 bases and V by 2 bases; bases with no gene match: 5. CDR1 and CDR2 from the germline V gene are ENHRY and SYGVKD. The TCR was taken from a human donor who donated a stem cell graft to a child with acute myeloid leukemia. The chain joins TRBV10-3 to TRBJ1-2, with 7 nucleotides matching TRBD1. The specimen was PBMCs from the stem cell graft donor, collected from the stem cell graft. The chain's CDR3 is CAISERTGANYGYTF. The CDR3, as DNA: TGTGCCATCAGTGAGAGGACAGGTGCGAACTATGGCTACACCTTC.